This T cell receptor (beta chain) was found in a study of blood T cell repertoires in COVID-19. CDR3 length equals 15 residues. Germline CDR1 SGHDT, CDR2 YYEEEE. Trimming pared 5 bases from V and 4 bases from J, leaving 16 bases between. In the authors' workflow: Reference gene primer amplification gave nucleated cell count estimates. Using immunoSEQ multiplex PCR, the repertoire was profiled, and TCRdb retains in-frame clones only, with some absent. For V, J and clone size, that table is used; D and trimming come from the DNA. Of about 160,000 clones listed, approximately 86% are singletons. The sample was PBMCs or T cells enriched from blood (not recorded which). The sequence derives from a woman between 35 and 50 years old who had been exposed to COVID-19. The chain couples TRBV5-6 to TRBJ1-3; a weak D match, TRBD1 (6 bases). CDR3: CASSFWTVTGNTIYF. CDR3 in DNA: TGTGCCAGCAGTTTCTGGACAGTGACGGGAAACACCATATATTTT.